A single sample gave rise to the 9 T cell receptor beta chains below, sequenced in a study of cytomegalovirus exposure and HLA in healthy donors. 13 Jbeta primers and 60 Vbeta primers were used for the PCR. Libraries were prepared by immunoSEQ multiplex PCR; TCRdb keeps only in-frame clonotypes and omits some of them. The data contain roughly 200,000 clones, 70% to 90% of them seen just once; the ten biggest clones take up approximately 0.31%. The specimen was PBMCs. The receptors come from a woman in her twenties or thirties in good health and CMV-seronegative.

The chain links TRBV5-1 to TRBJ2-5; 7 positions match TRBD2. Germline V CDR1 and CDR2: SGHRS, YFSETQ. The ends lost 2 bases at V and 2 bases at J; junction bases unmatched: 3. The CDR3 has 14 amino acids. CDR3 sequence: CASSFQGGQETQYF. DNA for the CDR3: TGCGCCAGCAGCTTTCAGGGAGGGCAAGAGACCCAGTACTTC.

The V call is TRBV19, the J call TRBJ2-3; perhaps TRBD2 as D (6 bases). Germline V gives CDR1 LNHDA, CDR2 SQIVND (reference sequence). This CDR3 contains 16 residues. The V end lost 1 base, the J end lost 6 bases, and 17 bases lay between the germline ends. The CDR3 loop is CASSIGGATFIDTQYF. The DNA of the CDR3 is TGTGCCAGTAGTATAGGCGGGGCAACCTTCATCGATACGCAGTATTTT.

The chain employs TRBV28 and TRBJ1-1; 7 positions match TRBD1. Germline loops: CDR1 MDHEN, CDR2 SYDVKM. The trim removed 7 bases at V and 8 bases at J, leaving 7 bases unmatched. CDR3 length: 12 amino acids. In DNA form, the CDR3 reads TGTGCCAGCATAGAGACGACAGGGGAAGCTTTCTTT. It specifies CASIETTGEAFF. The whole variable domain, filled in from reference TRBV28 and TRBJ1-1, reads DVKVTQSSRYLVKRTGEKVFLECVQDMDHENMFWYRQDPGLGLRLIYFSYDVKMKEKGDIPEGYSVSREKKERFSLILESASTNQTSMYLCASIETTGEAFFGQGTRLTVV.

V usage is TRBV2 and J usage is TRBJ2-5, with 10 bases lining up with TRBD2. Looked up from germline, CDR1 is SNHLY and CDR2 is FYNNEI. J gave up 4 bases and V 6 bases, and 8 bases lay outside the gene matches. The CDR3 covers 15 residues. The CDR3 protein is CASRTGTSEVETQYF. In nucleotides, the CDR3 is TGTGCCAGCAGGACAGGGACTAGCGAAGTAGAGACCCAGTACTTC. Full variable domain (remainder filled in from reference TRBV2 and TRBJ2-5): EPEVTQTPSHQVTQMGQEVILRCVPISNHLYFYWYRQILGQKVEFLVSFYNNEISEKSEIFDDQFSVERPDGSNFTLKIRSTKLEDSAMYFCASRTGTSEVETQYFGPGTRLLVL.

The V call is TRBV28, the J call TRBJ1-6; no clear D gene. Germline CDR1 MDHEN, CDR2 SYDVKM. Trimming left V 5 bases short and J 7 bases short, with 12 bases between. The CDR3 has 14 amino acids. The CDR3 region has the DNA TGTGCCAGCAGTCTGGGAGTCGGGAATTCACCCCTCCACTTT. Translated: CASSLGVGNSPLHF. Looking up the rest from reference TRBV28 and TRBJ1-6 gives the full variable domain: DVKVTQSSRYLVKRTGEKVFLECVQDMDHENMFWYRQDPGLGLRLIYFSYDVKMKEKGDIPEGYSVSREKKERFSLILESASTNQTSMYLCASSLGVGNSPLHFGNGTRLTVT.

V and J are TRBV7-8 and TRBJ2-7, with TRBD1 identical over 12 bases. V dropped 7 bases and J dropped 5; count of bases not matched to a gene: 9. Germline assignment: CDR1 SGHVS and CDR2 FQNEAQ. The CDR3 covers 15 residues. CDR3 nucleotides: TGTGCCAGCAAACCCTCCGGGACAGGGGGCCACGAGCAGTACTTC. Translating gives CASKPSGTGGHEQYF.

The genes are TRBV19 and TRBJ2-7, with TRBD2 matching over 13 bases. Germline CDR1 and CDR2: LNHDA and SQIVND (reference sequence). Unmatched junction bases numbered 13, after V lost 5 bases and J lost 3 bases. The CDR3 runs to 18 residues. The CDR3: CASSGGTSGTRPYYEQYF. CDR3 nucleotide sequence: TGTGCCAGTAGTGGAGGGACTAGCGGGACTAGACCCTACTACGAGCAGTACTTC.

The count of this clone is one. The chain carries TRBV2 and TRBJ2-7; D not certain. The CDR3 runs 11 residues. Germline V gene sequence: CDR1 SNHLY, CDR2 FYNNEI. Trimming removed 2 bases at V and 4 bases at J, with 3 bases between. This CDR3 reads CASSETYEQYF. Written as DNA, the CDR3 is TGTGCCAGCAGTGAAACTTACGAGCAGTACTTC.

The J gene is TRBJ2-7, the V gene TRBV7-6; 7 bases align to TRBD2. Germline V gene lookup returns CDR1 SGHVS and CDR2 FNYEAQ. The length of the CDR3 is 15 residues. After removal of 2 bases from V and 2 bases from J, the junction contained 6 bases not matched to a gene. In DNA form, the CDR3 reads TGTGCCAGCAGCTTAACGGCGGGAGTCCCCTACGAGCAGTACTTC. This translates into CASSLTAGVPYEQYF.